These 10 T cell receptor beta chains share one sample of origin, sequenced in a study of cytotoxic CD8 clonotypes in ibrutinib-treated CLL. Profiling relied on immunoSEQ multiplex PCR, and the TCRdb table lists in-frame clones only, not all of them. The table has 45,000 to 50,000 clones, more than 45% seen once. The source material was PBMCs, sampled after 12 months of ibrutinib treatment. The receptors shown here come from a human donor with chronic lymphocytic leukemia.

The chain uses TRBV5-5 and TRBJ2-1; tentative D call: TRBD2 (5 bases). CDR3 size: 15 residues. Germline V gene lookup returns CDR1 SGHKS and CDR2 YYEKEE (reference sequence). V was pared by 2 bases and J by 0 bases, with 9 bases between. The CDR3 DNA follows: TGTGCCAGCAGCTTCTCCGGGGTCTCCTACAATGAGCAGTTCTTC. Translating it yields CASSFSGVSYNEQFF.

The rearrangement links TRBV5-6 to TRBJ2-5; tentatively, D is TRBD1 (5 bases). Germline V gives CDR1 SGHDT, CDR2 YYEEEE. The CDR3 is 14 residues long. The germline V and J ends were trimmed by 0 bases and 5 bases, with 11 bases remaining between them. This chain's CDR3 is CASSLGRVRETQYF. CDR3 DNA: TGTGCCAGCAGCTTGGGCAGGGTGAGGGAGACCCAGTACTTC.

V and J are TRBV11-2 and TRBJ1-2; D ambiguous. Looked up from germline, CDR1 is SGHAT and CDR2 is FQNNGV. The CDR3 has 15 amino acids. Deletions cut 1 base from V and 8 bases from J, with 17 bases between. CDR3: CASSLGAGGRAGYTF. For the CDR3, the DNA is TGTGCCAGCAGCTTAGGGGCGGGCGGTAGAGCAGGCTACACCTTC.

The CDR3 nucleotides read TGTGCCAGCAGCTTAGTGGACAACCTTTCACCCCTCCACTTT. Translating it yields CASSLVDNLSPLHF. The gene calls are TRBV7-2 and TRBJ1-6; possibly TRBD1 for D (5 bases). V lost 1 base and J 9 bases, leaving 10 bases between the germline ends. The CDR3 is 14 residues long. Germline V gene lookup returns CDR1 SGHTA and CDR2 FQGNSA.

The CDR3 loop is CASSPPASNALPGFF. In DNA form, the CDR3 reads TGTGCCAGCAGTCCCCCCGCCTCTAATGCCCTTCCCGGCTTCTTC. The chain employs TRBV2 and TRBJ2-1; D not resolved. Deletions cut 5 bases from V and 16 bases from J, with 27 bases between. Germline V CDR1 and CDR2: SNHLY, FYNNEI. The CDR3 is 15 amino acids.

This chain joins TRBV28 and TRBJ2-3; tentatively, D is TRBD1 (5 bases). The CDR3 has 14 residues. The V gene's germline CDR1 is MDHEN and CDR2 SYDVKM. V lost 6 bases, J lost 3 bases, and 13 bases lay in between. The chain's CDR3 is CASRQGWWTDTQYF. The CDR3 bases are TGTGCCAGCAGGCAGGGTTGGTGGACAGATACGCAGTATTTT.

In DNA form, the CDR3 reads TGTGCCAGGGCTCCCCGCTACGAGCAGTACTTC. It translates to CARAPRYEQYF. The chain uses TRBV27 and TRBJ2-7, with unresolved D. Germline V CDR1 and CDR2: MNHEY, SMNVEV (reference sequence). Deletions cut 9 bases from V and 3 bases from J, with 9 bases between. This CDR3 is 11 amino acids long.

The chain recombines TRBV4-2 with TRBJ1-5; 9 bases map to TRBD1. Per the germline V gene, CDR1 is LGHNA and CDR2 is YNFKEQ. The ends lost 4 bases at V and 4 bases at J; junction bases unmatched: 2. The CDR3 runs 14 residues. The CDR3 region is CASSRDRANQPQHF. DNA of the CDR3: TGTGCCAGCAGCCGGGACAGGGCAAATCAGCCCCAGCATTTT.

The V and J genes are TRBV6-1 and TRBJ1-5; D is uncertain. Germline-derived CDR1 and CDR2 are MNHNS and SASEGT. The CDR3 runs 14 residues. Deletions cut 5 bases from V and 0 bases from J, with 8 bases between. CDR3 sequence (DNA): TGTGCCAGCAGTTCAGTAGATAGCAATCAGCCCCAGCATTTT. This codes for CASSSVDSNQPQHF.

This clone was seen a few times. The chain combines TRBV28 with TRBJ1-2, with unresolved D. Germline CDR1 MDHEN, CDR2 SYDVKM. The CDR3 sequence is 16 residues long. Trimming shortened V by 6 bases and J by 8 bases, and 25 bases separated the two germline ends. The CDR3 here is CASSRESGFRTPGYTF. In nucleotides, the CDR3 is TGTGCCAGCAGCCGTGAGAGCGGTTTTCGTACGCCCGGCTACACCTTC.